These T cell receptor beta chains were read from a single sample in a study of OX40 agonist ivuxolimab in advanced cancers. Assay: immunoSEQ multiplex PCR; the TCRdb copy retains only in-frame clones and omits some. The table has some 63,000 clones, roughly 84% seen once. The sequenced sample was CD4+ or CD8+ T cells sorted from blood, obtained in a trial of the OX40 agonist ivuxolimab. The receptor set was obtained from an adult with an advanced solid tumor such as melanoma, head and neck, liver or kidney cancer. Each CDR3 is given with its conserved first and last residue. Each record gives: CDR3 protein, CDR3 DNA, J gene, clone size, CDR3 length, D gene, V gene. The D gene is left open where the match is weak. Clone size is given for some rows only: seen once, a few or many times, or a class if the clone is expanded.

cdr3_aa: CASVLQGSVGMNTEAFF
cdr3_nt: TGTGCCAGCGTACTACAGGGCTCAGTGGGGATGAACACTGAAGCTTTCTTT
j_call: TRBJ1-1
clone_size: -
cdr3_length: 17
d_call: -
v_call: TRBV7-9

cdr3_aa: CASSFRGVRNTIYF
cdr3_nt: TGTGCCAGCAGCTTTAGGGGTGTGAGGAACACCATATATTTT
j_call: TRBJ1-3
clone_size: once
cdr3_length: 14
d_call: -
v_call: TRBV7-2

cdr3_aa: CASSPRGTGYQPQHF
cdr3_nt: TGCGCCAGCAGCCCCCGGGGGACAGGGTATCAGCCCCAGCATTTT
j_call: TRBJ1-5
clone_size: -
cdr3_length: 15
d_call: TRBD1
v_call: TRBV4-1

cdr3_aa: CASSEMGQSGNYGYTF
cdr3_nt: TGTGCCAGCAGTGAAATGGGGCAGAGTGGGAACTATGGCTACACCTTC
j_call: TRBJ1-2
clone_size: -
cdr3_length: 16
d_call: -
v_call: TRBV25-1

cdr3_aa: CSVEKGHGLSSYNEQFF
cdr3_nt: TGCAGCGTTGAAAAGGGGCATGGGTTGTCCTCCTACAATGAGCAGTTCTTC
j_call: TRBJ2-1
clone_size: -
cdr3_length: 17
d_call: -
v_call: TRBV29-1

cdr3_aa: CASSYTSGRANTQYF
cdr3_nt: TGTGCCAGCAGTTACACTAGCGGGAGGGCAAATACGCAGTATTTT
j_call: TRBJ2-3
clone_size: -
cdr3_length: 15
d_call: TRBD2
v_call: TRBV6-5

cdr3_aa: CASRETSGRPQETQYF
cdr3_nt: TGTGCCAGCAGGGAAACTAGCGGGAGGCCCCAAGAGACCCAGTACTTC
j_call: TRBJ2-5
clone_size: -
cdr3_length: 16
d_call: TRBD2
v_call: TRBV28

cdr3_aa: CASSQGEYGYTF
cdr3_nt: TGTGCCAGCAGCCAAGGAGAATATGGCTACACCTTC
j_call: TRBJ1-2
clone_size: -
cdr3_length: 12
d_call: -
v_call: TRBV14

cdr3_aa: CASGPPLREVGYTF
cdr3_nt: TGTGCTAGTGGTCCCCCTTTAAGGGAGGTTGGCTACACCTTC
j_call: TRBJ1-2
clone_size: -
cdr3_length: 14
d_call: -
v_call: TRBV12-5

cdr3_aa: CASSLGAGNYGYTF
cdr3_nt: TGTGCCAGCAGTTTGGGGGCCGGGAACTATGGCTACACCTTC
j_call: TRBJ1-2
clone_size: few
cdr3_length: 14
d_call: -
v_call: TRBV28

cdr3_aa: CATAPRGGVDTGELFF
cdr3_nt: TGCGCCACTGCCCCGCGGGGGGGCGTTGACACCGGGGAGCTGTTTTTT
j_call: TRBJ2-2
clone_size: -
cdr3_length: 16
d_call: TRBD2
v_call: TRBV5-1

cdr3_aa: CASSLVRGEQYF
cdr3_nt: TGTGCCAGCAGTTTGGTCCGCGGCGAGCAGTACTTC
j_call: TRBJ2-7
clone_size: -
cdr3_length: 12
d_call: -
v_call: TRBV27

cdr3_aa: CASSKSTDTQYF
cdr3_nt: TGTGCCAGCAGTAAAAGCACAGATACGCAGTATTTT
j_call: TRBJ2-3
clone_size: -
cdr3_length: 12
d_call: -
v_call: TRBV6-5

cdr3_aa: CASSWGSSQPGNTIYF
cdr3_nt: TGCGCCAGCAGCTGGGGGTCCAGCCAACCTGGAAACACCATATATTTT
j_call: TRBJ1-3
clone_size: once
cdr3_length: 16
d_call: -
v_call: TRBV5-1

cdr3_aa: CSARRGDTQYF
cdr3_nt: TGCAGTGCTAGAAGGGGAGATACGCAGTATTTT
j_call: TRBJ2-3
clone_size: -
cdr3_length: 11
d_call: -
v_call: TRBV20-1